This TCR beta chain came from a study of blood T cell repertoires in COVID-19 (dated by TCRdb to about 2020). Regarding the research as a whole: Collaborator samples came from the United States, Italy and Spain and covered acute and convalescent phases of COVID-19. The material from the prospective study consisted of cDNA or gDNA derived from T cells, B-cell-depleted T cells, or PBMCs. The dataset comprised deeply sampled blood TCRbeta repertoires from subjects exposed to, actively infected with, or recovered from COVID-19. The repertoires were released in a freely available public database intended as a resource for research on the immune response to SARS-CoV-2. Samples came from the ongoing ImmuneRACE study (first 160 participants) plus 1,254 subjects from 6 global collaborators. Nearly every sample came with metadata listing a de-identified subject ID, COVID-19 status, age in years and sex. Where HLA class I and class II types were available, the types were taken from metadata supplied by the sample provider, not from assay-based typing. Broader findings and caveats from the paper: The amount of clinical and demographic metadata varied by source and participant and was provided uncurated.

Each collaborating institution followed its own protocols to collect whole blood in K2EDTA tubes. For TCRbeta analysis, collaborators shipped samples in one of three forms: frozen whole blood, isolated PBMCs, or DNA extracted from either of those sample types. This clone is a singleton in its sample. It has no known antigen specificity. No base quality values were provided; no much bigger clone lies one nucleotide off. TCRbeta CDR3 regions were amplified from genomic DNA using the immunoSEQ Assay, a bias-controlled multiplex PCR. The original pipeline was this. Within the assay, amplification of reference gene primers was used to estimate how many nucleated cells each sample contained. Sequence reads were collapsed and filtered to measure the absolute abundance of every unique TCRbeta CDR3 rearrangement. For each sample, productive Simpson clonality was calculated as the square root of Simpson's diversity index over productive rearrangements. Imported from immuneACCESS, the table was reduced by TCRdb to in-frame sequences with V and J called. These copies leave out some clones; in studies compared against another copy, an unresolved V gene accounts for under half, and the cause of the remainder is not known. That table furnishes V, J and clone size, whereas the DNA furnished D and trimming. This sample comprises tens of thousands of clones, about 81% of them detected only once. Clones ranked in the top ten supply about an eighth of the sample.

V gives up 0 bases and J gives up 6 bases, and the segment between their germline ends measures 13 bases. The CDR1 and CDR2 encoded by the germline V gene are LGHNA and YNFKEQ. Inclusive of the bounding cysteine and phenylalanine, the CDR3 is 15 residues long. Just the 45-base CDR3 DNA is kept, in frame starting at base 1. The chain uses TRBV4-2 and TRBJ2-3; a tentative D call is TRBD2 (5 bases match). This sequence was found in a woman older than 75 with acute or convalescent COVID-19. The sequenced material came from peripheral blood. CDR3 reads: CASSQDGGDPDTQYF. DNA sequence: TGTGCCAGCAGCCAAGATGGAGGAGACCCCGATACGCAGTATTTT.